The T cell receptor beta chain under discussion was sequenced for a study of cytomegalovirus exposure and HLA in healthy donors. Study conclusions and caveats: Roughly even sequencing depth across donors was the assumption behind the presence/absence analyses.

Germline CDR1 is SGHAT and CDR2 is FQNNGV. The CDR3 covers 14 residues. V lost 5 bases, J lost 4 bases, and 7 bases stayed unmatched. The PCR employed 60 Vbeta primers together with 13 Jbeta primers. Clones were sequenced by immunoSEQ multiplex PCR, and TCRdb holds only the in-frame ones, with some missing. The sample includes over 200,000 clones, more than 75% of them seen just once. This cohort consisted of healthy bone marrow donors. This clone was picked up a small number of times. The antigen is unknown. The chain has TRBV11-2 and TRBJ2-5, with 7 bases fitting TRBD2. Sequenced: PBMCs. This TCR derives from a human donor in good health. The DNA for the CDR3 is TGTGCCAGCAGCCCGACGGGGGGTCCAGAGACCCAGTACTTC. This gives the protein CASSPTGGPETQYF. Full variable domain (rest looked up from reference TRBV11-2 and TRBJ2-5): EAGVAQSPRYKIIEKRQSVAFWCNPISGHATLYWYQQILGQGPKLLIQFQNNGVVDDSQLPKDRFSAERLKGVDSTLKIQPAKLEDSAVYLCASSPTGGPETQYFGPGTRLLVL.